Ten or more counts support the clone carrying this TCR beta chain. Antigen unknown. The sample comes from a study of glioma-infiltrating T cells. The study's findings and limits: Very few CDR3 sequences were shared between tissue and blood.

V lost 7 bases and J lost 0, with 15 bases in between. The germline gives CDR1 MNHEY, CDR2 SMNVEV (reference sequence). This CDR3 region has 15 residues. The iRepertoire nested amplicon-rescue multiplex PCR amplified TCR alpha and beta CDR3s from RNA. In TCRdb, the multiplex PCR reads were re-called with MiXCR into one record per CDR3 protein. The sample consists of tens of thousands of distinct CDR3 sequences, about a quarter of them appearing once. This clonotype was obtained from a human donor with low-grade glioma or glioblastoma, undergoing nonglioma brain surgery, or in good health (not recorded which). The chain carries TRBV27 and TRBJ1-1, with D possibly matching TRBD1 (5 bases). The sample comprised glioma tissue, nonneoplastic brain tissue, or PBMCs (not recorded which). The CDR3 region has the DNA TGTGCCAGCACTAGGGACCCCCGCATGAACACTGAAGCTTTCTTT. Protein sequence: CASTRDPRMNTEAFF.